The 8 T cell receptor beta chains in this list originate from one sample, sequenced in a study of cytomegalovirus exposure and HLA in healthy donors. Use of 60 Vbeta and 13 Jbeta primers characterized the PCR. The repertoire was sequenced with immunoSEQ multiplex PCR; TCRdb's copy has only in-frame clones and lacks some. This listing includes 140,000 to 150,000 clones. Material for sequencing was PBMCs. Source of these receptors: a male donor in good health and CMV-seronegative.

The chain recombines TRBV4-3 with TRBJ1-4, with unresolved D. V was cut by 4 bases and J by 5 bases, with 11 bases left in between. The germline gives CDR1 LGHNA, CDR2 YSLEER. The CDR3 is 14 amino acids. The CDR3 is CASSPGRENEKLFF. The CDR3, as DNA: TGCGCCAGCAGCCCAGGACGGGAGAATGAAAAACTGTTTTTT.

For this clone: The sample holds other DNA sequences that translate to the same CDR3. This sequence joins TRBV30 and TRBJ2-1; unclear D gene. There are 12 residues in the CDR3. Trimming stripped 0 bases from V and 6 bases from J, with 6 bases between. Germline CDR1 reads GTSNPN; CDR2 reads SVGIG (reference sequence). The CDR3: CAWSVRGNEQFF. The CDR3 coding sequence is TGTGCCTGGAGTGTACGAGGCAATGAGCAGTTCTTC.

The chain is built from TRBV20-1 and TRBJ1-2, with D unresolved. The length of the CDR3 is 11 residues. Germline CDR1 DFQATT, CDR2 SNEGSKA (reference sequence). With 6 bases removed from V and 8 bases from J, the gap between germline ends came to 13 bases. The CDR3 nucleotides are TGCAGTGCCCTACGGGGTACGGGCTACACCTTC. Protein: CSALRGTGYTF.

The V gene is TRBV30, the J gene TRBJ1-1; D not resolved. The germline V gene encodes CDR1 GTSNPN and CDR2 SVGIG (reference sequence). The CDR3 runs to 13 residues. Trimming cost V 1 base and J 3 bases, with 9 bases left between them. The CDR3 reads CAWSEGGYTEAFF. CDR3 sequence (DNA): TGTGCCTGGAGTGAGGGAGGGTACACTGAAGCTTTCTTT. The full variable domain, rest sourced from reference TRBV30 and TRBJ1-1, is SQTIHQWPATLVQPVGSPLSLECTVEGTSNPNLYWYRQAAGRGLQLLFYSVGIGQISSEVPQNLSASRPQDRQFILSSKKLLLSDSGFYLCAWSEGGYTEAFFGQGTRLTVV.

The gene calls are TRBV18 and TRBJ1-1, with D tentatively TRBD1 (6 bases). Per germline, CDR1 KGHSH and CDR2 LQKENI. Trimming cost V 4 bases and J 5 bases, with 20 bases left between them. The CDR3 has 16 residues. The CDR3 region is CASSRYSGQWTTEAFF. The CDR3 DNA follows: TGTGCCAGCTCACGGTATTCGGGACAATGGACTACTGAAGCTTTCTTT.

The rearrangement links TRBV19 to TRBJ1-2, with D perhaps matching TRBD1 (6 bases). Trimming left V 1 base short and J 4 bases short, with 22 bases between. Germline V gene data show CDR1 as LNHDA and CDR2 as SQIVND (reference sequence). The CDR3 has 18 residues. Here the CDR3 reads CASSIGLQGPFGIYGYTF. CDR3 DNA: TGTGCCAGTAGTATAGGGTTGCAGGGGCCTTTTGGGATCTATGGCTACACCTTC. The full variable domain, rest sourced from reference TRBV19 and TRBJ1-2, is DGGITQSPKYLFRKEGQNVTLSCEQNLNHDAMYWYRQDPGQGLRLIYYSQIVNDFQKGDIAEGYSVSREKKESFPLTVTSAQKNPTAFYLCASSIGLQGPFGIYGYTFGSGTRLTVV.

This rearrangement joins TRBV6-5 to TRBJ1-3; D remains unclear. This CDR3 contains 15 residues. Trimming pared 0 bases from V and 1 base from J, leaving 7 bases between. The germline CDR1 and CDR2 sequences are MNHEY and SVGAGI. The CDR3 region is CASSYSRGSGNTIYF. The CDR3 DNA reads as TGTGCCAGCAGTTACTCTCGGGGTTCTGGAAACACCATATATTTT.

V gene TRBV15 combines with J gene TRBJ1-3; D unresolved. The CDR3 runs to 15 residues. The V end lost 2 bases, the J end lost 2 bases, and 10 bases lay between the germline ends. CDR1 and CDR2 from the germline V gene are LNHNV and YYDKDF (reference sequence). The CDR3 protein is CATSRIPVAGNTIYF. The CDR3 DNA is TGTGCCACCAGCAGAATTCCGGTAGCTGGAAACACCATATATTTT.